This TCR beta chain was recovered during a study of graft-versus-host responses after intestinal transplantation. The repertoire was sequenced with immunoSEQ multiplex PCR; TCRdb's copy has only in-frame clones and lacks some. The sample carries around 71,000 clones, 92% recorded once. CDR3 length: 19 residues. After removal of 3 bases from V and 4 bases from J, the junction contained 12 bases not matched to a gene. Germline lookup yields CDR1 SGDLS and CDR2 YYNGEE. This sample comprised bone marrow, obtained approximately 100 weeks after intestinal transplantation. The chain recombines TRBV9 with TRBJ2-2; TRBD2 matches 13 bases. The sequence derives from a human patient who received an intestinal transplant, so some T cells may come from the graft donor. The CDR3 bases are TGTGCCAGCAGCGGTCTATCGGGACTAGCGGGATCACGCACCGGGGAGCTGTTTTTT. It is translated as CASSGLSGLAGSRTGELFF.